This T cell receptor (beta chain) was identified in a study of blood T cell repertoires in COVID-19. Assay: immunoSEQ multiplex PCR; the TCRdb copy retains only in-frame clones and omits some. Of about 290,000 clones in the sample, around 90% are singletons; the top ten hold less than 2%. The CDR3 covers 14 residues. Per germline, CDR1 SNHLY and CDR2 FYNNEI. This clone was recorded a few times. The germline gene is not matched at one end of the junction; a read error may be the cause. The sequencing input was PBMCs or T cells enriched from blood (not recorded which). This clonotype originated in a woman aged 40 to 50 who had recovered from COVID-19. The chain recombines TRBV2 with TRBJ1-2; 7 bases are a match to TRBD1. In DNA form, the CDR3 reads TGTGCCAGCAGAGAAGGGGCAGGGGGCTATGGCTACACCTTC. It specifies CASREGAGGYGYTF.